This record concerns one TCR beta chain sequence. Its target is unknown. V was cut by 1 base and J by 4 bases, with 7 bases left in between. The germline V gene encodes CDR1 KGHSH and CDR2 LQKENI. The CDR3 is 14 amino acids. Measured with immunoSEQ multiplex PCR; TCRdb has only the in-frame clones, and not every one. The sample holds roughly 150,000 clones, roughly 90% seen once. The source of the sample is a study of T cell responses to AZD1222 COVID-19 vaccine. Study conclusions and caveats: Clonal diversity may have been underestimated in mostly white British donors.

The sample consisted of peripheral blood, taken on day 0 of AZD1222 vaccination. This clonotype originated in an adult in good health. The chain employs TRBV18 and TRBJ1-4; D not resolved. The DNA for the CDR3 is TGTGCCAGCTCACCACTGTCCAGTAATGAAAAACTGTTTTTT. Protein: CASSPLSSNEKLFF.